Listed here are 27 T cell receptor beta chains from one sample, sequenced in a study of T-cell reconstitution after alpha-beta-depleted transplantation in children. As it was prepared, the TCRbeta library received unique molecular identifiers. TCRdb recomputed calls from the PCR reads with MiXCR, one row per CDR3 protein. Of 700,000 to 950,000 distinct CDR3 sequences listed, roughly 15% are singletons. The starting material was PBMCs, mostly from graft donor cells, obtained 360 days after TCRalphabeta/CD19-depleted stem cell transplant. These receptors were obtained from a male patient younger than 18 who had a stem cell transplant for acute lymphoblastic leukemia, so the T cells may come from the graft donor.

The chain uses TRBV29-1 and TRBJ2-1, with TRBD2 identical over 7 bases. The CDR3 extends over 16 amino acids. CDR1 and CDR2 (germline): SQVTM, ANQGSEA. The ends lost 7 bases at V and 10 bases at J; junction bases unmatched: 22. CDR3 sequence: CSATRTGTPGGPEQFF. The CDR3 DNA sequence: TGCAGCGCCACGCGCACCGGGACCCCGGGGGGACCAGAGCAGTTCTTC.

This clonotype was detected many times. V usage is TRBV12-3 or TRBV12-4 and J usage is TRBJ2-3; D possibly corresponds to TRBD2 (5 bases). CDR3 length equals 13 residues. The V gene lost 4 bases and the J gene lost 7 bases, with 12 bases spanning the gap. Here the CDR3 DNA reads TGTGCCAGCAGTTCTCGGACTGCTTATACGCAGTATTTT. Its translation: CASSSRTAYTQYF.

The CDR3 nucleotides read TGTGCCACCAGCAGAGAGGTTCAGGGAAGTGAAAAACTGTTTTTT. The encoded protein is CATSREVQGSEKLFF. V is TRBV15 and J is TRBJ1-4, with a tentative D call TRBD1 (5 bases). Germline V lookup: CDR1 LNHNV, CDR2 YYDKDF (reference sequence). The CDR3 spans 15 residues. V lost 0 bases and J lost 7, with 12 bases in between.

This clonotype was found a few times. V usage is TRBV12-3 or TRBV12-4 and J usage is TRBJ1-5; possible D gene TRBD1, 6 bases. V shed 5 bases and J shed 7 bases, with 15 bases lying between them. The CDR3 runs to 14 residues. The DNA for the CDR3 is TGTGCCAGCAGTCCCCCAGGGGAGATGCAGCCCCAGCATTTT. It yields the protein CASSPPGEMQPQHF.

This clonotype was seen more than once but under ten times. This rearrangement joins TRBV4-1 to TRBJ1-6; D is perhaps TRBD1 (5 bases). The V end lost 1 base, the J end lost 6 bases, and 13 bases lay between the germline ends. The CDR3 sequence is 16 residues long. Per germline, CDR1 MGHRA and CDR2 YSYEKL. The CDR3: CASSQAPGPFNSPLHF. In nucleotides, the CDR3 is TGCGCCAGCAGCCAAGCTCCGGGACCCTTTAATTCACCCCTCCACTTT.

The chain carries TRBV12-3 or TRBV12-4 and TRBJ2-1, with 8 bases fitting TRBD2. The CDR3 covers 15 residues. J gave up 7 bases and V 3 bases, and 8 bases lay outside the gene matches. CDR3 loop: CASSFGTSRVNEQFF. The CDR3, as DNA: TGTGCCAGCAGTTTTGGGACTAGTCGAGTAAATGAGCAGTTCTTC.

The J gene is TRBJ1-3, the V gene TRBV10-3; TRBD1 aligns across 10 bases. Germline loops: CDR1 ENHRY, CDR2 SYGVKD. CDR3 size: 16 residues. V was pared by 7 bases and J by 0 bases, with 6 bases of the junction left unmatched. The CDR3 bases are TGTGCCATCATGCCGGGACAGGGGTTCTCTGGAAACACCATATATTTT. Its translation: CAIMPGQGFSGNTIYF.

The chain links TRBV12-3 or TRBV12-4 to TRBJ2-1; the D is unclear. The CDR3 is made up of 16 amino acids. Trimming took 1 base from V and 0 from J, leaving 10 bases between them. For the CDR3, the DNA is TGTGCCAGCAGTTTAGGCGGTCAGGACTCCTACAATGAGCAGTTCTTC. Translating gives CASSLGGQDSYNEQFF.

This clonotype turned up a few times. The V call is TRBV29-1, the J call TRBJ2-3, with TRBD2 matching 9 bases. The germline CDR1 and CDR2 sequences are SQVTM and ANQGSEA. The ends lost 8 bases at V and 4 bases at J; junction bases unmatched: 10. The CDR3 extends over 14 amino acids. The CDR3 sequence: CSLLGSGRADTQYF. The CDR3 region has the DNA TGCAGCCTTTTGGGTAGCGGGAGAGCAGATACGCAGTATTTT.

The V call is TRBV7-7, the J call TRBJ2-3; 9 bases match TRBD1. With V trimmed by 4 bases and J by 9 bases, 17 bases remained unmatched. This CDR3 is built from 17 residues. Per the germline V gene, CDR1 is SSHAT and CDR2 is FNYEAQ (reference sequence). CDR3 region: CASSSPWWDRDQETQYF. CDR3 bases: TGTGCCAGCAGCTCTCCTTGGTGGGACAGGGACCAGGAAACGCAGTATTTT.

Only a few counts were recorded for this clonotype. The chain joins TRBV7-9 to TRBJ2-7; possibly TRBD1 for D (6 bases). This CDR3 has 14 amino acids. Trimming took 3 bases from V and 3 from J, leaving 12 bases between them. CDR1 is SEHNR and CDR2 is FQNEAQ in the germline V gene (reference sequence). The CDR3 spells CASSLGAAYYEQYF. The CDR3 coding sequence is TGTGCCAGCAGCTTGGGGGCGGCTTACTACGAGCAGTACTTC. Full variable domain (remainder filled in from reference TRBV7-9 and TRBJ2-7): DTGVSQNPRHKITKRGQNVTFRCDPISEHNRLYWYRQTLGQGPEFLTYFQNEAQLEKSRLLSDRFSAERPKGSFSTLEIQRTEQGDSAMYLCASSLGAAYYEQYFGPGTRLTVT.

This chain connects TRBV4-1 to TRBJ2-1, with 12 bases fitting TRBD2. This CDR3 is built from 17 residues. Per the germline V gene, CDR1 is MGHRA and CDR2 is YSYEKL. After removal of 2 bases from V and 9 bases from J, the junction contained 11 bases not matched to a gene. The CDR3 nucleotides are TGCGCCAGCAGCCAAATCCCGACTAGCGGGAGACTCGGTGAGCAGTTCTTC. This sequence encodes CASSQIPTSGRLGEQFF.

This clonotype was counted between two and nine times. This chain connects TRBV4-2 to TRBJ2-2; 8 bases are a match to TRBD2. Germline CDR1 and CDR2: LGHNA and YNFKEQ. After removal of 2 bases from V and 4 bases from J, the junction contained 6 bases not matched to a gene. This CDR3 has 16 residues. The CDR3: CASSQQREIVTGELFF. The DNA of the CDR3 is TGTGCCAGCAGCCAACAGCGGGAGATCGTCACCGGGGAGCTGTTTTTT.

This clonotype was seen ten or more times. The chain uses TRBV5-1 and TRBJ2-5, with 9 bases identical to TRBD2. The V segment lost 6 bases and the J segment 4 bases; nucleotides outside the gene matches: 7. The CDR3 loop spans 14 amino acids. The germline gives CDR1 SGHRS, CDR2 YFSETQ. This CDR3 is CASKAGGPGETQYF. CDR3 DNA sequence: TGCGCCAGCAAGGCGGGAGGGCCGGGAGAGACCCAGTACTTC.

This clonotype was seen only a few times. The V and J genes are TRBV15 and TRBJ2-7; D gene uncertain. The germline CDR1 and CDR2 sequences are LNHNV and YYDKDF (reference sequence). V shed 0 bases and J shed 4 bases, with 10 bases lying between them. The CDR3 is 14 amino acids. The CDR3 here is CATSRDLNMYEQYF. The CDR3 nucleotides read TGTGCCACCAGCAGAGATCTCAACATGTACGAGCAGTACTTC.

This clonotype was found a few times. V and J are TRBV29-1 and TRBJ2-1; D unclear. The V gene lost 6 bases and the J gene lost 2 bases, with 11 bases spanning the gap. The germline CDR1 and CDR2 sequences are SQVTM and ANQGSEA. The CDR3 runs 13 residues. CDR3 nucleotide sequence: TGCAGCGTCACAGAATCCCCCTACAATGAGCAGTTCTTC. Its protein is CSVTESPYNEQFF.

The CDR3 coding sequence is TGTGCCAGCAGTCAAAAGAACTCCTACGAGCAGTACTTC. This gives the protein CASSQKNSYEQYF. This sequence joins TRBV6-6 and TRBJ2-7; D not certain. Trimming stripped 5 bases from V and 0 bases from J, with 8 bases between. The CDR3 is made up of 13 amino acids. From germline, CDR1 is MNHNY and CDR2 SVGAGI (reference sequence).

The chain recombines TRBV4-1 with TRBJ2-2; 10 nucleotides line up with TRBD2. The germline V gene has CDR1 MGHRA and CDR2 YSYEKL. The junction had 6 bases not matched to a gene; V was cut back by 4 bases and J by 7 bases. There are 15 residues in the CDR3. CDR3 sequence (DNA): TGCGCCAGCAGCCTTACTAGCGGGAAGGGCGGGGAGCTGTTTTTT. Protein product: CASSLTSGKGGELFF.

This clonotype was detected only a few times. The chain links TRBV19 to TRBJ2-1; D may be TRBD2 (6 bases). The CDR3 has 14 residues. The V gene lost 7 bases and the J gene lost 5 bases, with 15 bases spanning the gap. Germline V gene sequence: CDR1 LNHDA, CDR2 SQIVND (reference sequence). The CDR3 DNA reads as TGTGCCAGTACTCACGCGGGGCTCCACAATGAGCAGTTCTTC. As protein: CASTHAGLHNEQFF.

This clonotype was seen at least ten times. This chain uses TRBV5-1 with TRBJ2-5; the D is unclear. Trimming took 2 bases from V and 0 from J, leaving 5 bases between them. The germline V gene has CDR1 SGHRS and CDR2 YFSETQ. The CDR3 covers 13 residues. The CDR3 DNA reads as TGCGCCAGCAGCTTCTCGTACCAAGAGACCCAGTACTTC. Translated, it gives CASSFSYQETQYF. The whole variable domain, filled in from reference TRBV5-1 and TRBJ2-5, reads KAGVTQTPRYLIKTRGQQVTLSCSPISGHRSVSWYQQTPGQGLQFLFEYFSETQRNKGNFPGRFSGRQFSNSRSEMNVSTLELGDSALYLCASSFSYQETQYFGPGTRLLVL.

The chain has TRBV7-9 and TRBJ2-7; D unresolved. Germline CDR1 and CDR2: SEHNR and FQNEAQ (reference sequence). V was shortened by 5 bases and J by 2 bases, with 13 bases between the two germline ends. The CDR3 loop spans 14 amino acids. The CDR3 sequence: CASSSSNSAYEQYF. CDR3 nucleotide sequence: TGTGCCAGCAGCAGCTCTAACTCCGCCTACGAGCAGTACTTC.

This clonotype was seen ten or more times. This sequence joins TRBV19 and TRBJ2-7; D is ambiguous. The germline V and J ends were trimmed by 4 bases and 3 bases, with 4 bases remaining between them. Germline CDR1 LNHDA, CDR2 SQIVND (reference sequence). The CDR3 spans 11 residues. The CDR3 here is CASSNLYEQYF. CDR3 DNA: TGTGCCAGTAGTAACCTCTACGAGCAGTACTTC.

This clonotype has more than one count but fewer than ten. This chain joins TRBV11-2 and TRBJ2-1; D remains unclear. Germline V gene data show CDR1 as SGHAT and CDR2 as FQNNGV. The CDR3 consists of 12 residues. Between the trimmed V and J ends, which lost 4 bases and 10 bases, there was a span of 11 bases. CDR3 coding DNA: TGTGCCAGCAGCTCAACGTCCCGCGAGCAGTTCTTC. This sequence encodes CASSSTSREQFF.

This clonotype has only a few counts. The genes are TRBV5-1 and TRBJ1-2, with unresolved D. Germline CDR1 is SGHRS and CDR2 is YFSETQ. Trimming cost V 0 bases and J 0 bases, with 12 bases left between them. CDR3 size: 16 residues. The CDR3 sequence: CASSLVVGVANYGYTF. Written as DNA, the CDR3 is TGCGCCAGCAGCTTGGTCGTTGGAGTAGCTAACTATGGCTACACCTTC.

The sample holds many counts of this clonotype. CDR3 in amino acids: CASSKVNEQFF. CDR3 in DNA: TGTGCCAGCAGCAAAGTTAATGAGCAGTTCTTC. V is TRBV3-1 and J is TRBJ2-1; D ambiguous. V lost 5 bases and J lost 7, with 6 bases in between. The CDR3 is made up of 11 amino acids. Germline assignment: CDR1 LGHDT and CDR2 YNNKEL (reference sequence).

This rearrangement joins TRBV20-1 to TRBJ2-7, with D hard to call. Germline V gene sequence: CDR1 DFQATT, CDR2 SNEGSKA (reference sequence). This CDR3 has 15 amino acids. Trimming removed 6 bases from V and 4 bases from J, with 22 bases in between. This CDR3 is CSAPRTQFGSYEQYF. In DNA form, the CDR3 reads TGCAGTGCCCCCCGGACCCAATTCGGGTCATACGAGCAGTACTTC.

The chain couples TRBV11-3 to TRBJ2-5, with a weak D call TRBD2 (6 bases). V was cut by 5 bases and J by 2 bases, with 21 bases left in between. The germline CDR1 and CDR2 sequences are SGHNT and YENEEA. The CDR3 totals 17 residues. The CDR3 is CASSLESGLSRQETQYF. CDR3 sequence (DNA): TGTGCCAGCAGCCTCGAGAGCGGGCTTTCAAGACAAGAGACCCAGTACTTC.